The 29 T cell receptor beta chains below all came from one sample that was sequenced in a study of vaccination effects on CD4 cells after COVID-19. Their antigens are not known. TCRdb keeps only in-frame clones here, not all; method: immunoSEQ multiplex PCR. This sample yields 50,000 to 60,000 clones, of which roughly 70% are seen a single time; approximately 20% belongs to the top ten. ViraFEST used viral peptide pools to expand antigen-specific CD4+ T cells before sequencing. Culturing for 10 to 11 days preceded CD4+ T cell isolation. Negative nucleocapsid antibody tests before and after vaccination confirmed no previous SARS-CoV-2 infection. Sample: CD4+ T cells from PBMCs cultured with SARS-CoV-2 spike peptides, taken before COVID-19 vaccination. The receptors were sampled from a human donor who received a COVID-19 vaccine.

The chain employs TRBV11-2 and TRBJ1-2; TRBD1 is a possible D gene (5 bases). Germline V CDR1 and CDR2: SGHAT, FQNNGV. The CDR3 totals 14 residues. The V and J ends lost 5 bases and 0 bases respectively, with 10 bases between them. The CDR3 is CASSLTVTNYGYTF. The DNA for the CDR3 is TGTGCCAGCAGCCTGACAGTTACTAACTATGGCTACACCTTC.

The CDR3 DNA reads as TGTGCCAGCAGTGATAGAGAGGTCCCAGATACGCAGTATTTT. Its protein is CASSDREVPDTQYF. The gene calls are TRBV2 and TRBJ2-3; D is unclear. Looked up from germline, CDR1 is SNHLY and CDR2 is FYNNEI. The V gene lost 3 bases and the J gene lost 4 bases, with 11 bases spanning the gap. The CDR3 has 14 residues.

The CDR3 region has the DNA TGTGCCAGCAGCTTAGATGGGCGGAGCTCCTACGAGCAGTACTTC. Protein product: CASSLDGRSSYEQYF. This chain links TRBV11-2 with TRBJ2-7; the D is unclear. With 0 bases removed from V and 0 bases from J, the gap between germline ends came to 9 bases. This CDR3 has 15 residues. The germline V gene has CDR1 SGHAT and CDR2 FQNNGV.

The chain combines TRBV9 with TRBJ1-2; D is possibly TRBD1 (5 bases). V gave up 3 bases and J gave up 4 bases, with 13 bases separating them. From germline, CDR1 is SGDLS and CDR2 YYNGEE. The CDR3 covers 14 residues. In DNA form, the CDR3 reads TGTGCCAGCAGCGGGCCATACGACAGCTATGGCTACACCTTC. Its protein product is CASSGPYDSYGYTF.

The chain is built from TRBV12-3 or TRBV12-4 and TRBJ1-6; 9 bases are shared with TRBD1. This CDR3 is built from 13 residues. V was clipped by 6 bases and J by 10 bases; unmatched bases: 4. The CDR3 DNA reads TGTGCCAGCAGAGGACAGGGGCGGTCACCCCTCCACTTT. This gives the protein CASRGQGRSPLHF.

This clone was seen more than once but under ten times. V and J are TRBV29-1 and TRBJ2-1, with no clear D. The CDR3 length is 11 residues. Germline-derived CDR1 and CDR2 are SQVTM and ANQGSEA. Trimming removed 7 bases at V and 3 bases at J, with 7 bases between. CDR3 amino acids: CSAGLYNEQFF. In DNA form, the CDR3 reads TGCAGCGCAGGTCTCTACAATGAGCAGTTCTTC.

This sequence joins TRBV7-2 and TRBJ1-6; tentative D call: TRBD1 (5 bases). V lost 5 bases, J lost 3 bases, and 11 bases lay in between. CDR1 is SGHTA and CDR2 is FQGNSA in the germline V gene. This CDR3 comprises 15 residues. CDR3 sequence reads: CASSPDSNYNSPLHF. The CDR3 DNA reads TGTGCCAGCAGCCCTGACAGCAACTATAATTCACCCCTCCACTTT.

The CDR3 spells CAWSGGQTMNSNQPQHF. The CDR3 region has the DNA TGTGCCTGGTCGGGGGGGCAGACAATGAATAGCAATCAGCCCCAGCATTTT. This chain uses TRBV30 with TRBJ1-5; D is possibly TRBD1 (6 bases). This CDR3 is built from 17 residues. V shed 5 bases and J shed 0 bases, with 20 bases lying between them. The germline V gene has CDR1 GTSNPN and CDR2 SVGIG (reference sequence).

The chain is built from TRBV4-1 and TRBJ2-1, with TRBD2 matching over 14 bases. Germline lookup yields CDR1 MGHRA and CDR2 YSYEKL. The CDR3 contains 15 residues. With V trimmed by 3 bases and J by 10 bases, 5 bases remained unmatched. In DNA form, the CDR3 reads TGCGCCAGCAGCCAGCCGGGACTAGCGGGAGTAGAGCAGTTCTTC. As protein: CASSQPGLAGVEQFF.

The rearrangement joins TRBV6-2 or TRBV6-3 to TRBJ2-5, with D unclear. This CDR3 contains 16 residues. Germline V gene lookup returns CDR1 MNHEY and CDR2 SVGEGT. Deletions cut 6 bases from V and 5 bases from J, with 22 bases between. The CDR3 DNA reads TGTGCCAGCAGCCACCCTTTCGGCCCCATGGTGGAGACCCAGTACTTC. As protein: CASSHPFGPMVETQYF.

The chain is built from TRBV5-1 and TRBJ2-7; the D gene is possibly TRBD2 (6 bases). The CDR3 runs to 13 residues. V gave up 4 bases and J gave up 7 bases, with 15 bases separating them. CDR1 and CDR2 from the germline V gene are SGHRS and YFSETQ. The CDR3 DNA reads as TGCGCCAGCAGCGGGCCCGGAGGGGCTGAGCAGTACTTC. Translation gives CASSGPGGAEQYF.

This chain connects TRBV2 to TRBJ1-3; D not resolved. The CDR3 sequence is 14 residues long. Trimming removed 7 bases at V and 4 bases at J, with 14 bases between. Looked up from germline, CDR1 is SNHLY and CDR2 is FYNNEI. CDR3 loop: CASMYGSDGNTIYF. The DNA for the CDR3 is TGTGCCAGCATGTATGGGAGCGACGGAAACACCATATATTTT.

This rearrangement joins TRBV5-4 to TRBJ2-5, with 10 bases identical to TRBD1. Germline trimming cut 2 bases from V and 7 bases from J; bases unmatched to any gene: 8. The germline CDR1 and CDR2 sequences are SGHNT and YYREEE (reference sequence). There are 15 residues in the CDR3. The chain's CDR3 is CASSFGTGVSGTQYF. The CDR3, as DNA: TGTGCCAGCAGCTTCGGGACAGGGGTGAGCGGGACCCAGTACTTC.

The CDR3 is CASSPPGAGNRGYTF. CDR3 nucleotides: TGTGCCAGTAGTCCGCCCGGGGCAGGCAATAGGGGCTACACCTTC. J is TRBJ1-2 and V is TRBV19; weak D call: TRBD1 (5 bases). This CDR3 comprises 15 residues. V was shortened by 5 bases and J by 8 bases, with 21 bases between the two germline ends. Germline lookup yields CDR1 LNHDA and CDR2 SQIVND (reference sequence).

The chain is built from TRBV18 and TRBJ2-6; 9 nucleotides agree with TRBD1. This CDR3 spans 16 amino acids. Germline CDR1 reads KGHSH; CDR2 reads LQKENI. V lost 6 bases and J lost 6; bases outside the gene matches: 9. In DNA, the CDR3 is TGTGCCAGCTCCCCTTTGGACAGGGGAGAGGCCAACGTCCTGACTTTC. It translates to CASSPLDRGEANVLTF.

This clone was seen a few times. J is TRBJ2-7 and V is TRBV6-1; TRBD2 agrees at 10 bases. V was pared by 3 bases and J by 12 bases, with 8 bases of the junction left unmatched. There are 13 residues in the CDR3. Germline V CDR1 and CDR2: MNHNS, SASEGT. The CDR3 spells CASSDLAGVVRYF. The CDR3 coding sequence is TGTGCCAGCAGTGATCTAGCGGGAGTCGTCCGGTACTTC.

The rearrangement joins TRBV19 to TRBJ2-3; TRBD2 is a possible D gene (6 bases). Germline V gives CDR1 LNHDA, CDR2 SQIVND (reference sequence). Deletions cut 5 bases from V and 6 bases from J, with 21 bases between. CDR3 length: 16 amino acids. For the CDR3, the DNA is TGTGCCAGTAGTGCACTAGGGCGGGGTAGGGTTGATACGCAGTATTTT. Its protein product is CASSALGRGRVDTQYF.

The genes are TRBV7-2 and TRBJ2-3, with D unresolved. Per germline, CDR1 SGHTA and CDR2 FQGNSA. Deletions cut 5 bases from V and 0 bases from J, with 9 bases between. This CDR3 is 14 amino acids long. CDR3 in DNA: TGTGCCAGCAGCCAAACTTCTAGCACAGATACGCAGTATTTT. Its translation is CASSQTSSTDTQYF. Looking up the rest from reference TRBV7-2 and TRBJ2-3 gives the full variable domain: GAGVSQSPSNKVTEKGKDVELRCDPISGHTALYWYRQSLGQGLEFLIYFQGNSAPDKSGLPSDRFSAERTGGSVSTLTIQRTQQEDSAVYLCASSQTSSTDTQYFGPGTRLTVL.

The rearrangement joins TRBV3-1 (or the pseudogene TRBV3-2) to TRBJ1-2, with unresolved D. CDR1 is LGHDT and CDR2 is YNNKEL in the germline V gene (reference sequence). The germline V and J ends were trimmed by 0 bases and 0 bases, with 17 bases remaining between them. The CDR3 length is 18 residues. CDR3 in DNA: TGTGCCAGCAGCCAAGAATGGAGTGGTAAGAGAGCTAACTATGGCTACACCTTC. It translates to CASSQEWSGKRANYGYTF.

The genes are TRBV7-2 and TRBJ1-1, with TRBD1 matching over 9 bases. Germline V lookup: CDR1 SGHTA, CDR2 FQGNSA. This CDR3 comprises 15 residues. The ends lost 5 bases at V and 1 base at J; junction bases unmatched: 5. This CDR3 is CASSTRTGANTEAFF. The CDR3 bases are TGTGCCAGCAGCACCCGGACAGGGGCGAACACTGAAGCTTTCTTT.

This clone was seen ten or more times. This chain joins TRBV9 and TRBJ1-6, with 7 bases that match TRBD1. V lost 2 bases to trimming and J lost 12 bases; unmatched junction nucleotides: 5. Germline values: CDR1 SGDLS, CDR2 YYNGEE. The CDR3 consists of 13 residues. The CDR3 DNA is TGTGCCAGCAGCGTTCGGGACAGCGGACCCCTCCACTTT. This codes for CASSVRDSGPLHF.

The chain is built from TRBV28 and TRBJ2-7; D not certain. The germline CDR1 and CDR2 sequences are MDHEN and SYDVKM. The ends were cut back, 0 bases at V and 7 bases at J, with 10 bases in the middle. This CDR3 is 13 amino acids long. The DNA for the CDR3 is TGTGCCAGCAGTTTATGGGACGGCCTTGAGCAGTACTTC. The encoded protein is CASSLWDGLEQYF.

The genes are TRBV5-6 and TRBJ2-2; the D gene could be TRBD1 or TRBD2 (5 bases each). Between the trimmed V and J ends, which lost 0 bases and 0 bases, there was a span of 9 bases. This CDR3 is built from 16 residues. The germline V gene encodes CDR1 SGHDT and CDR2 YYEEEE. In DNA form, the CDR3 reads TGTGCCAGCAGCTTGGATGGGGGATCGAACACCGGGGAGCTGTTTTTT. Protein product: CASSLDGGSNTGELFF.

The chain employs TRBV6-6 and TRBJ1-4; 9 nucleotides line up with TRBD1. The V gene's germline CDR1 is MNHNY and CDR2 SVGAGI (reference sequence). J gave up 8 bases and V 5 bases, and 9 bases lay outside the gene matches. This CDR3 contains 15 residues. CDR3 in amino acids: CASSAVGQGKEKLFF. Here the CDR3 DNA reads TGTGCCAGCAGTGCGGTGGGACAGGGCAAAGAAAAACTGTTTTTT.

Concerning this clone: This likely comes from a read error, as the CDR3 has no conserved phenylalanine or tryptophan at its end. The DNA is omitted, as the CDR3 cannot be located on it reliably, and the CDR3 follows TCRdb's listing. The gene calls are TRBV20-1 and TRBJ1-1. The CDR3 has 8 residues if both end residues are counted. Germline values: CDR1 DFQATT, CDR2 SNEGSKA (reference sequence). CDR3 sequence: CSAWTPGM.

This sequence joins TRBV6-1 and TRBJ2-7; D ambiguous. The length of the CDR3 is 12 residues. Trimming cost V 3 bases and J 3 bases, with 6 bases left between them. Per the germline V gene, CDR1 is MNHNS and CDR2 is SASEGT. CDR3 region: CASSDVGYEQYF. CDR3 sequence (DNA): TGTGCCAGCAGTGACGTGGGCTACGAGCAGTACTTC.

The V and J genes are TRBV5-4 and TRBJ2-1; TRBD2 matches at 7 bases. V gave up 0 bases and J gave up 5 bases; unmatched junction bases: 11. From germline, CDR1 is SGHNT and CDR2 YYREEE (reference sequence). The CDR3 is made up of 17 amino acids. CDR3 in DNA: TGTGCCAGCAGCTTGGCTTGGGGGAGGGCTTCCGACAATGAGCAGTTCTTC. This codes for CASSLAWGRASDNEQFF.

This sequence joins TRBV13 and TRBJ2-7; unclear D gene. The germline V and J ends were trimmed by 5 bases and 1 base, with 9 bases remaining between them. CDR1 and CDR2 from the germline V gene are PRHDT and FYEKMQ (reference sequence). The CDR3 is 13 residues long. In nucleotides, the CDR3 is TGTGCCAGCAGCCTCAGGCTGTCCTACGAGCAGTACTTC. The encoded protein is CASSLRLSYEQYF. The full variable domain, in which reference TRBV13 and TRBJ2-7 provide the parts outside the CDR3, is AAGVIQSPRHLIKEKRETATLKCYPIPRHDTVYWYQQGPGQDPQFLISFYEKMQSDKGSIPDRFSAQQFSDYHSELNMSSLELGDSALYFCASSLRLSYEQYFGPGTRLTVT.

The V and J genes are TRBV4-1 and TRBJ2-3; TRBD2 aligns across 10 bases. V shed 3 bases, J shed 3 bases, and the junction held 6 bases outside the gene matches. Germline V gene sequence: CDR1 MGHRA, CDR2 YSYEKL. This CDR3 spans 16 amino acids. CDR3 coding DNA: TGCGCCAGCAGCCACCTCCGGACTAGCGGAACAGATACGCAGTATTTT. As protein: CASSHLRTSGTDTQYF.